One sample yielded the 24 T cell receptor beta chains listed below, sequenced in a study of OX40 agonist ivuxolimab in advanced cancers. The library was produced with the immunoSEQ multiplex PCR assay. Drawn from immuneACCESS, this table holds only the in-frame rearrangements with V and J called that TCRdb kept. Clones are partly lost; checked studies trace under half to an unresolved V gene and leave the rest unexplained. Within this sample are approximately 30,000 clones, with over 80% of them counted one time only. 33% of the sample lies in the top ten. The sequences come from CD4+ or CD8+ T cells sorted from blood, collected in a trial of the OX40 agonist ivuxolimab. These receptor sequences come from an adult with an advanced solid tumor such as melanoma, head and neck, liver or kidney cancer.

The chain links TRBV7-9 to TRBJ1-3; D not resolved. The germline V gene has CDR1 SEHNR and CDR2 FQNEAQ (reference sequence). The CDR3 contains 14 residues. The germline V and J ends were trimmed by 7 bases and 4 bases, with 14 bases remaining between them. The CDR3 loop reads CASISGSPGNTIYF. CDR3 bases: TGTGCCAGCATTTCTGGCAGTCCCGGAAACACCATATATTTT.

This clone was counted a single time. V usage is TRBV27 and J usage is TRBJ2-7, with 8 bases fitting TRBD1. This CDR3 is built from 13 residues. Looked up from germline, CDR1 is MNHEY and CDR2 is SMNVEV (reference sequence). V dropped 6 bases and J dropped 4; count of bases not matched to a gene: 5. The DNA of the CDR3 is TGTGCCAGCAGCCTGACAGGGGAATACGAGCAGTACTTC. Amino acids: CASSLTGEYEQYF.

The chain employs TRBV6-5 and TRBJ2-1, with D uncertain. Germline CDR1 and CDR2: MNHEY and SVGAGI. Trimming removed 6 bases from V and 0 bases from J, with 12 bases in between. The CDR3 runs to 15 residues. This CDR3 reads CASSLGKPSYNEQFF. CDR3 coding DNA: TGTGCCAGCAGCCTAGGGAAACCCTCCTACAATGAGCAGTTCTTC.

The CDR3 coding sequence is TGTGCTAGTGGTTTGGCCGCATCTTTCGGGGGGTGGACTGAAGCTTTCTTT. Its translation is CASGLAASFGGWTEAFF. The gene calls are TRBV12-5 and TRBJ1-1, with TRBD1 as a possible D gene (5 bases). The CDR3 runs to 17 residues. V was cut by 1 base and J by 5 bases, with 20 bases left in between. The germline V gene encodes CDR1 LGHNT and CDR2 FRNRAP.

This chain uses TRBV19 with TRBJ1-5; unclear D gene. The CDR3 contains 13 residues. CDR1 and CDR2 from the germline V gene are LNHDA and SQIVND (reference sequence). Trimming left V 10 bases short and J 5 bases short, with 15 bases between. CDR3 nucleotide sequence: TGTGCCATCTCGGACGGGTATGATCAGCCCCAGCATTTT. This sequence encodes CAISDGYDQPQHF.

The CDR3 DNA sequence: TGCAGCGTTGACCCTGGTAATTATGGCACCGGGGAGCTGTTTTTT. This translates into CSVDPGNYGTGELFF. The chain has TRBV29-1 and TRBJ2-2; D uncertain. Trimming cost V 3 bases and J 4 bases, with 15 bases left between them. Looked up from germline, CDR1 is SQVTM and CDR2 is ANQGSEA. CDR3 size: 15 residues.

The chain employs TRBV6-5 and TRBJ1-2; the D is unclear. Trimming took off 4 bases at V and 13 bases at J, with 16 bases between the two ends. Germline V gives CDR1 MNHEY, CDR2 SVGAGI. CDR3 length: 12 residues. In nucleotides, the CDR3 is TGTGCCAGCAGTTTTAGTTCAGAGATCGGCACCTTC. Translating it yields CASSFSSEIGTF.

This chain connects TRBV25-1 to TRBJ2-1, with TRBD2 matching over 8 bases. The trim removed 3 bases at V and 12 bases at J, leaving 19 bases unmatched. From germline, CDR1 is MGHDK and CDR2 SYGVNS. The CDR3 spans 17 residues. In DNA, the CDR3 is TGTGCCAGCAGTGAGTTACTAGCGGAGGGGGTACAAGTGCGGCAGTTCTTC. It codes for CASSELLAEGVQVRQFF.

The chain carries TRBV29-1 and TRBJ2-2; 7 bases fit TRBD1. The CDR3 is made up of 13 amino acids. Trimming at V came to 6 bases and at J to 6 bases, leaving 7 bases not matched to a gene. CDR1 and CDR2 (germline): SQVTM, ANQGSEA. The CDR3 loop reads CSVASTGSGELFF. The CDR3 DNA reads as TGCAGCGTGGCATCGACAGGGTCCGGGGAGCTGTTTTTT.

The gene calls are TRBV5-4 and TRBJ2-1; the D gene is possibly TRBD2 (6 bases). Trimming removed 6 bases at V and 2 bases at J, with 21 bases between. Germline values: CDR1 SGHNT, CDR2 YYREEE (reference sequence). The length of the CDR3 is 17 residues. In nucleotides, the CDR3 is TGTGCCAGCACCTTCCGTCTGCTAACGGGGGCCTACAATGAGCAGTTCTTC. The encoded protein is CASTFRLLTGAYNEQFF.

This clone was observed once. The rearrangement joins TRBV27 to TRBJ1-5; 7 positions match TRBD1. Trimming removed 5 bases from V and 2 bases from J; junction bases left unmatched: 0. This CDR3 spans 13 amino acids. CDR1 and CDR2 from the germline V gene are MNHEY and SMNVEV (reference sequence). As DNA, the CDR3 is TGTGCCAGCAGTGACAGGGGCAATCAGCCCCAGCATTTT. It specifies CASSDRGNQPQHF.

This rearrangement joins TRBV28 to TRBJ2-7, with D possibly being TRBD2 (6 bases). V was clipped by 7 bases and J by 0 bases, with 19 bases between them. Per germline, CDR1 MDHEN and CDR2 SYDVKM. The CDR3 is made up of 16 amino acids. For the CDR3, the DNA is TGTGCCAGCACCTCAGGACCCGACGGGAGCTCCTACGAGCAGTACTTC. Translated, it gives CASTSGPDGSSYEQYF.

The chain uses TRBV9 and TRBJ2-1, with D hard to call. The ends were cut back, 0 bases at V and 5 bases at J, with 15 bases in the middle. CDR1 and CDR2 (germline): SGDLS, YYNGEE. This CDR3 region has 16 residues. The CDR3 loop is CASSVAEFSGNNEQFF. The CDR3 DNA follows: TGTGCCAGCAGCGTAGCTGAGTTTAGTGGGAACAATGAGCAGTTCTTC.

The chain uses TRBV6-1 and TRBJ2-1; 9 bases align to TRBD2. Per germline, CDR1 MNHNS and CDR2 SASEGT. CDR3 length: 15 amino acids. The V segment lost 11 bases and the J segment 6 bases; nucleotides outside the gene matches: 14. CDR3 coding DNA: TGTGCCCTCAGCAAGGTAGCGGGAGCACCCAATGAGCAGTTCTTC. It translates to CALSKVAGAPNEQFF.

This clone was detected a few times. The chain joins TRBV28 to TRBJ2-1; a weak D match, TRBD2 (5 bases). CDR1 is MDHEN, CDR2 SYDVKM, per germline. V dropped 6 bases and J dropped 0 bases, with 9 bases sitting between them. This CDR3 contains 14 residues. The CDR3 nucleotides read TGTGCCAGCAGACGGGGAGTCTCCTACAATGAGCAGTTCTTC. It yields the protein CASRRGVSYNEQFF.

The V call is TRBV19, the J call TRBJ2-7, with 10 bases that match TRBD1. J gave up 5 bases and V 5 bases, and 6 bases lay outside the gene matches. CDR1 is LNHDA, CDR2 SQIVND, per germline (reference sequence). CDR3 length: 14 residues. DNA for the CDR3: TGTGCCAGTAGTGGGAGGACAGGGGGAGACGAGCAGTACTTC. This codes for CASSGRTGGDEQYF.

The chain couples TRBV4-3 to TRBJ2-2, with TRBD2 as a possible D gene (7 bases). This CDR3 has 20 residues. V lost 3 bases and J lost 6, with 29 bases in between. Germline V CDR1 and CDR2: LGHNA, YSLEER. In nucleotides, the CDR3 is TGCGCCAGCAGCCAGGGACAAGGGACTATGCGTTTTGAATTGGCCGGGGAGCTGTTTTTT. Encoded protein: CASSQGQGTMRFELAGELFF.

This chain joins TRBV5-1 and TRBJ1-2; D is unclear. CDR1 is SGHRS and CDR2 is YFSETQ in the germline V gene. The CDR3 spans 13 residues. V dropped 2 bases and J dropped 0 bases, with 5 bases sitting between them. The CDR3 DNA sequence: TGCGCCAGCAGCTTTGGGGCTAACTATGGCTACACCTTC. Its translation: CASSFGANYGYTF.

Written as DNA, the CDR3 is TGTGCCAGTAGGATGACTAGCGGGGCGTCCTACGAGCAGTACTTC. Protein: CASRMTSGASYEQYF. The chain recombines TRBV19 with TRBJ2-7; 11 positions agree with TRBD2. CDR1 is LNHDA and CDR2 is SQIVND in the germline V gene (reference sequence). The J segment lost 1 base and the V segment lost 6 bases, leaving 5 bases of the junction unmatched. The CDR3 is 15 amino acids. The variable domain in full, with the rest retrieved from reference TRBV19 and TRBJ2-7, is DGGITQSPKYLFRKEGQNVTLSCEQNLNHDAMYWYRQDPGQGLRLIYYSQIVNDFQKGDIAEGYSVSREKKESFPLTVTSAQKNPTAFYLCASRMTSGASYEQYFGPGTRLTVT.

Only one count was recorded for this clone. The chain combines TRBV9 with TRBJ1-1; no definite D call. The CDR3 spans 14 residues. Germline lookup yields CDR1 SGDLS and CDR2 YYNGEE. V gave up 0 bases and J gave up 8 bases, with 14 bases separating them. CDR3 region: CASSVESSATEAFF. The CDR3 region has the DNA TGTGCCAGCAGCGTAGAGAGCTCGGCCACCGAAGCTTTCTTT.

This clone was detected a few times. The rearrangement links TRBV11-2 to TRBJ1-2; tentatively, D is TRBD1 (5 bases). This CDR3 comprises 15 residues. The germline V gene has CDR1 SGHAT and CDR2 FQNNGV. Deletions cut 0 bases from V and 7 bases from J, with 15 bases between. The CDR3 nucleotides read TGTGCCAGCAGCTTAGAAGGGGCACCTCGAGGTGGCTACACCTTC. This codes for CASSLEGAPRGGYTF.

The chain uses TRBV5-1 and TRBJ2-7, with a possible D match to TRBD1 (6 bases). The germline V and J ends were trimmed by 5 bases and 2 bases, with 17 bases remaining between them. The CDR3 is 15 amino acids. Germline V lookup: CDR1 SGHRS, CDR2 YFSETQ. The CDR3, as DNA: TGCGCCAGCAGAGGGGGTGACTATACAGCCTACGAGCAGTACTTC. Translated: CASRGGDYTAYEQYF.

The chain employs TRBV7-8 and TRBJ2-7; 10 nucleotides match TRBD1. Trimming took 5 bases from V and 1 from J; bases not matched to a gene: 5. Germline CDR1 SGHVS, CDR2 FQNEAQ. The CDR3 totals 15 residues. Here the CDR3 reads CASSHRDRGSYEQYF. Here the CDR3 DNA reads TGTGCCAGCAGCCACCGGGACAGGGGATCCTACGAGCAGTACTTC.

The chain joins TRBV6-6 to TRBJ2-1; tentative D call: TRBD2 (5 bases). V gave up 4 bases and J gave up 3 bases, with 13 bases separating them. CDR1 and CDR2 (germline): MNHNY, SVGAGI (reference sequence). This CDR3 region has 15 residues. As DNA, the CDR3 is TGTGCCAGCAGTTTGCTCCCCGAGGGCTACAATGAGCAGTTCTTC. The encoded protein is CASSLLPEGYNEQFF.